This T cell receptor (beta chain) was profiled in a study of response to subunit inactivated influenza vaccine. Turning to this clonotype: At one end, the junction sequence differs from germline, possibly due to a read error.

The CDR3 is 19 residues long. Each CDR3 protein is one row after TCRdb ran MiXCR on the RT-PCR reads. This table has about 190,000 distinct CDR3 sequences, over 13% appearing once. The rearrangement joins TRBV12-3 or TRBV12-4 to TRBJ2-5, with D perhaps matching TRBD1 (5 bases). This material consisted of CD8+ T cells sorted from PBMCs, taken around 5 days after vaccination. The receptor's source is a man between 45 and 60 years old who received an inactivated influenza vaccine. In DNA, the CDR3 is TGTGCCTGCAGTTTTCCCCCCTCTTTTCAGGGAAAAGGAGAAGAGACCCAGTACTTC. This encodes CACSFPPSFQGKGEETQYF.